These 29 T cell receptor beta chains share one sample of origin, sequenced in a study of OX40 agonist ivuxolimab in advanced cancers. Clones were sequenced by immunoSEQ multiplex PCR, and TCRdb holds only the in-frame ones, with some missing. The table shows 89,000 or so clones, with about 86% occurring only once. Sequencing used CD4+ or CD8+ T cells sorted from blood, obtained in a trial of the OX40 agonist ivuxolimab. The receptors shown here come from an adult with an advanced solid tumor such as melanoma, head and neck, liver or kidney cancer.

V is TRBV29-1 and J is TRBJ2-7; weak D call: TRBD1 (5 bases). The CDR3 loop spans 11 amino acids. Trimming stripped 6 bases from V and 3 bases from J, with 9 bases between. Germline assignment: CDR1 SQVTM and CDR2 ANQGSEA. This chain's CDR3 is CSVAQDYEQYF. CDR3 DNA sequence: TGCAGCGTGGCACAGGACTACGAGCAGTACTTC.

The chain employs TRBV7-8 and TRBJ2-3; 9 nucleotides line up with TRBD2. V trimming: 3 bases; J trimming: 0 bases; junction bases outside the gene matches: 4. The CDR3 is 16 residues long. Germline CDR1 reads SGHVS; CDR2 reads FQNEAQ. The CDR3 bases are TGTGCCAGCAGCTTGGGCGGGAGGGTAAGCACAGATACGCAGTATTTT. Encoded protein: CASSLGGRVSTDTQYF.

The chain carries TRBV11-1 and TRBJ2-7; D is possibly TRBD1 (6 bases). V lost 4 bases and J lost 7, with 14 bases in between. Germline-derived CDR1 and CDR2 are SGHAT and FQDESV (reference sequence). This CDR3 has 13 amino acids. CDR3 bases: TGTGCCAGCAGCTGGACAGTTGCTTGGGAGCAGTACTTC. It translates to CASSWTVAWEQYF.

The J gene is TRBJ2-7, the V gene TRBV7-2, with TRBD1 matching over 9 bases. This CDR3 is 15 amino acids long. The V gene end was trimmed by 6 bases and the J gene end by 3 bases; junction bases not matched to a gene: 9. Germline CDR1 reads SGHTA; CDR2 reads FQGNSA. The CDR3 sequence is CASRRDRDSSYEQYF. As DNA, the CDR3 is TGTGCCAGCAGACGGGACAGGGATTCTAGCTACGAGCAGTACTTC.

This chain joins TRBV5-4 and TRBJ1-2; 10 bases match TRBD1. Per germline, CDR1 SGHNT and CDR2 YYREEE (reference sequence). This CDR3 has 15 amino acids. V was clipped by 6 bases and J by 5 bases; unmatched bases: 10. The CDR3 coding sequence is TGTGCCAGCACCCCGGGGCCGGGACAGGGGTATGGCTACACCTTC. The encoded protein is CASTPGPGQGYGYTF.

The gene calls are TRBV18 and TRBJ2-3; a weak D match, TRBD2 (5 bases). The V gene's germline CDR1 is KGHSH and CDR2 LQKENI. The CDR3 runs to 15 residues. V was shortened by 6 bases and J by 7 bases, with 20 bases between the two germline ends. In DNA, the CDR3 is TGTGCCAGCTCGTTGGACTCCCCTCCGCCTTATACGCAGTATTTT. Protein sequence: CASSLDSPPPYTQYF.

The chain carries TRBV2 and TRBJ2-6; possible D gene TRBD2, 5 bases. Trimming stripped 5 bases from V and 2 bases from J, with 7 bases between. The CDR3 sequence is 14 residues long. Looked up from germline, CDR1 is SNHLY and CDR2 is FYNNEI. The DNA of the CDR3 is TGTGCCAGCAGTCCGGAGGCTGGGGCCAACGTCCTGACTTTC. Translated: CASSPEAGANVLTF. The variable domain in full, completed from reference TRBV2 and TRBJ2-6, reads EPEVTQTPSHQVTQMGQEVILRCVPISNHLYFYWYRQILGQKVEFLVSFYNNEISEKSEIFDDQFSVERPDGSNFTLKIRSTKLEDSAMYFCASSPEAGANVLTFGAGSRLTVL.

This clone was seen a few times. The rearrangement links TRBV5-1 to TRBJ2-5; no reliable D call. This CDR3 contains 14 residues. Germline CDR1 reads SGHRS; CDR2 reads YFSETQ. Trimming shortened V by 1 base and J by 1 base, and 8 bases separated the two germline ends. As DNA, the CDR3 is TGCGCCAGCAGCTTGAGACCGCCCCAAGAGACCCAGTACTTC. Translation gives CASSLRPPQETQYF.

The chain links TRBV28 to TRBJ2-7; 11 bases fit TRBD2. Germline V gene lookup returns CDR1 MDHEN and CDR2 SYDVKM. The CDR3 contains 13 residues. The V gene end was trimmed by 11 bases and the J gene end by 5 bases; junction bases not matched to a gene: 8. This CDR3 is CAALSGRVNEQYF. The DNA for the CDR3 is TGTGCCGCCCTTAGCGGGAGGGTAAACGAGCAGTACTTC.

The chain joins TRBV9 to TRBJ2-5, with D perhaps assigned TRBD1 or TRBD2 (5 bases each). The CDR3 spans 14 residues. Germline V gene lookup returns CDR1 SGDLS and CDR2 YYNGEE. V gave up 0 bases and J gave up 5 bases, with 11 bases separating them. The CDR3 loop is CASSVGGTGETQYF. The CDR3, as DNA: TGTGCCAGCAGCGTAGGGGGGACGGGGGAGACCCAGTACTTC.

The rearrangement links TRBV7-2 to TRBJ2-3; TRBD2 aligns across 10 bases. CDR1 is SGHTA, CDR2 FQGNSA, per germline. This CDR3 comprises 14 residues. V gave up 2 bases and J gave up 10 bases; unmatched junction bases: 6. The CDR3 loop is CASSLRLAGAPQYF. In DNA form, the CDR3 reads TGTGCCAGCAGCTTAAGGCTAGCGGGAGCCCCGCAGTATTTT.

The chain employs TRBV19 and TRBJ2-5; possible D gene TRBD2, 5 bases. The CDR3 contains 14 residues. Trimming removed 5 bases from V and 5 bases from J, with 15 bases in between. The germline V gene has CDR1 LNHDA and CDR2 SQIVND (reference sequence). The CDR3 reads CASSPSYSEETQYF. DNA for the CDR3: TGTGCCAGTAGTCCCTCTTATAGCGAGGAGACCCAGTACTTC.

The sample holds a few counts of this clone. The rearrangement links TRBV7-9 to TRBJ1-2, with 11 nucleotides matching TRBD1. The germline CDR1 and CDR2 sequences are SEHNR and FQNEAQ (reference sequence). This CDR3 region has 15 residues. V was pared by 4 bases and J by 4 bases, with 5 bases of the junction left unmatched. The CDR3 region has the DNA TGTGCCAGCAGCTGGACAGGGGGCGTGAGCTATGGCTACACCTTC. Translated: CASSWTGGVSYGYTF. Drawing the rest from reference TRBV7-9 and TRBJ1-2, the complete variable domain is DTGVSQNPRHKITKRGQNVTFRCDPISEHNRLYWYRQTLGQGPEFLTYFQNEAQLEKSRLLSDRFSAERPKGSFSTLEIQRTEQGDSAMYLCASSWTGGVSYGYTFGSGTRLTVV.

This chain joins TRBV4-2 and TRBJ2-7, with 16 nucleotides matching TRBD2. With V trimmed by 3 bases and J by 2 bases, 1 base remained unmatched. The V gene's germline CDR1 is LGHNA and CDR2 YNFKEQ. The CDR3 consists of 16 residues. The CDR3: CASSQGLAGGTYEQYF. The CDR3, as DNA: TGTGCCAGCAGCCAGGGACTAGCGGGAGGGACCTACGAGCAGTACTTC.

The sample holds a few counts of this clone. V is TRBV14 and J is TRBJ2-5; D call uncertain. The CDR3 loop spans 15 amino acids. V was cut by 0 bases and J by 4 bases, with 12 bases left in between. Germline CDR1 is SGHDN and CDR2 is FVKESK. This CDR3 is CASSQEFEPSETQYF. CDR3 DNA: TGTGCCAGCAGCCAAGAATTTGAACCCTCAGAGACCCAGTACTTC.

This chain links TRBV7-6 with TRBJ2-4; 9 bases line up with TRBD2. After removal of 1 base from V and 4 bases from J, the junction contained 11 bases not matched to a gene. Per germline, CDR1 SGHVS and CDR2 FNYEAQ. This CDR3 comprises 18 residues. The CDR3 reads CASSLGTPSGTEKNIQYF. CDR3 coding DNA: TGTGCCAGCAGCTTAGGGACACCTAGCGGGACCGAGAAAAACATTCAGTACTTC.

CDR3 DNA sequence: TGTGCCAGCAGTGACCAACTAGCGGGAGTTGGGGAGACCCAGTACTTC. This codes for CASSDQLAGVGETQYF. The genes are TRBV6-1 and TRBJ2-5; the match to TRBD2 covers 11 bases. CDR1 and CDR2 from the germline V gene are MNHNS and SASEGT. V lost 3 bases, J lost 5 bases, and 8 bases stayed unmatched. This CDR3 contains 16 residues.

The J gene is TRBJ2-3, the V gene TRBV30; 7 nucleotides match TRBD1. The CDR3 extends over 14 amino acids. Looked up from germline, CDR1 is GTSNPN and CDR2 is SVGIG (reference sequence). The ends lost 2 bases at V and 2 bases at J; junction bases unmatched: 4. The CDR3 reads CAWSLTGATDTQYF. The CDR3 nucleotides read TGTGCCTGGAGTCTCACAGGGGCCACAGATACGCAGTATTTT.

The chain has TRBV27 and TRBJ1-6, with 10 bases fitting TRBD1. V shed 6 bases and J 7 bases; nucleotides not matched to a gene: 6. The CDR3 sequence is 15 residues long. Germline CDR1 MNHEY, CDR2 SMNVEV (reference sequence). CDR3 nucleotides: TGTGCCAGCAGGGTCGGACAGGGGGTCAATTCACCCCTCCACTTT. Encoded protein: CASRVGQGVNSPLHF.

The chain joins TRBV19 to TRBJ1-2; D call uncertain. Trimming cost V 3 bases and J 1 base, with 12 bases left between them. The germline gives CDR1 LNHDA, CDR2 SQIVND (reference sequence). CDR3 length: 15 amino acids. CDR3 DNA sequence: TGTGCCAGTAGTATCCGACGGGGAATTAACTATGGCTACACCTTC. Protein sequence: CASSIRRGINYGYTF.

The rearrangement joins TRBV27 to TRBJ2-3; the D is unclear. V shed 4 bases and J shed 0 bases, with 20 bases lying between them. Germline CDR1 is MNHEY and CDR2 is SMNVEV (reference sequence). This CDR3 is 18 amino acids long. CDR3 residues: CASSSSSTSIPSTDTQYF. DNA of the CDR3: TGTGCCAGCAGTTCCTCCTCTACTTCCATCCCTAGCACAGATACGCAGTATTTT.

This chain connects TRBV4-3 to TRBJ1-2; 9 nucleotides match TRBD1. The germline gives CDR1 LGHNA, CDR2 YSLEER. The CDR3 covers 15 residues. Trimming removed 4 bases from V and 5 bases from J; junction bases left unmatched: 8. The CDR3, as DNA: TGCGCCAGCAGCCGCCAACAGGGGGCGCAGTATGGCTACACCTTC. Its translation is CASSRQQGAQYGYTF.

The chain links TRBV21-1 to TRBJ2-5; the table calls TRBD2, which could not be checked here. TRBV21-1 is described as a pseudogene. The CDR3 contains 17 residues. CDR3 nucleotide sequence: TGTGCCAGCACCCTTCGGGCGGGAGGGGGCGACCAAGAGACCCAGTACTTC. Translated: CASTLRAGGGDQETQYF.

This clone was observed a single time. The chain carries TRBV6-6 and TRBJ2-7, with D possibly TRBD2 on 6 matching bases. V lost 8 bases and J 2 bases, leaving 16 bases between the germline ends. CDR3 length: 14 residues. Germline CDR1 and CDR2: MNHNY and SVGAGI (reference sequence). DNA of the CDR3: TGTGCCAGCGGACTGGCGGGACCTCCCTACGAGCAGTACTTC. Translating it yields CASGLAGPPYEQYF.

J is TRBJ1-1 and V is TRBV29-1, with no clear D. Germline CDR1 reads SQVTM; CDR2 reads ANQGSEA. The V end lost 5 bases, the J end lost 3 bases, and 4 bases lay between the germline ends. CDR3 length: 10 residues. The CDR3 here is CSVQHTEAFF. The CDR3 region has the DNA TGCAGCGTTCAGCACACTGAAGCTTTCTTT.

The CDR3 is CASSPGIAGGVETQYF. Here the CDR3 DNA reads TGTGCCAGCAGCCCAGGGATAGCGGGAGGAGTTGAGACCCAGTACTTC. V usage is TRBV7-3 and J usage is TRBJ2-5, with 10 bases aligning to TRBD2. The CDR3 extends over 16 amino acids. The germline CDR1 and CDR2 sequences are SGHTA and FQGTGA. V shed 5 bases, J shed 5 bases, and the junction held 11 bases outside the gene matches.

In its sample, this clone ranks as medium-sized. This sequence joins TRBV4-1 and TRBJ1-3; tentatively, D is TRBD1 (6 bases). The CDR3 is 14 residues long. Trimming removed 4 bases from V and 4 bases from J, with 11 bases in between. From germline, CDR1 is MGHRA and CDR2 YSYEKL. The CDR3: CASSRGARGNTIYF. The CDR3 region has the DNA TGCGCCAGCAGCCGGGGGGCGAGAGGAAACACCATATATTTT.

The chain joins TRBV29-1 to TRBJ2-7, with unresolved D. V was trimmed by 2 bases and J by 2 bases, leaving 4 bases between them. Per the germline V gene, CDR1 is SQVTM and CDR2 is ANQGSEA. The CDR3 runs 11 residues. As DNA, the CDR3 is TGCAGCGTTGAAAGGGCCTACGAGCAGTACTTC. Protein sequence: CSVERAYEQYF.

This sequence joins TRBV5-1 and TRBJ2-4; either TRBD1 or TRBD2 may supply D (5 bases each). This CDR3 contains 15 residues. Trimming took 0 bases from V and 7 from J, leaving 14 bases between them. Germline V lookup: CDR1 SGHRS, CDR2 YFSETQ. CDR3 nucleotides: TGCGCCAGCAGCTTGGTTGGGGGAGCTATGAACATTCAGTACTTC. It specifies CASSLVGGAMNIQYF.